This T cell receptor beta chain was documented in a study of shared clonotypes between healthy human individuals. Between the trimmed V and J ends, which lost 3 bases and 1 base, there was a span of 19 bases. The CDR3 runs to 17 residues. CDR1 and CDR2 from the germline V gene are MDHEN and SYDVKM. Sequenced by immunoSEQ multiplex PCR; TCRdb stores in-frame clones only, minus some. The sample holds millions of clones, approximately 94% seen once. General observations from the study: Shared across several donors were approximately 5% of the naive CD4 clonotypes. Larger estimated richness was generally seen in naive subsets than in memory subsets.

On this clone itself: Its antigen is not identified.

CD8 cells regarded as naive lacked CD45RO, were positively chosen for CCR7, and omitted terminally differentiated effector memory CD45RA+ cells. Donors were healthy HIV-negative adults without recent acute infections or vaccinations. This chain links TRBV28 with TRBJ2-7; D call uncertain. Sequencing was done on a sample of naive CD8+ T cells from PBMCs. The receptor comes from a man between 18 and 35 years old in good health. Some clones in this sample may be carry-over from other donors' samples. CDR3 sequence: CASSFRAPARVSYEQYF. CDR3 DNA: TGTGCCAGCAGTTTTCGGGCGCCGGCCCGGGTTTCCTACGAGCAGTACTTC.